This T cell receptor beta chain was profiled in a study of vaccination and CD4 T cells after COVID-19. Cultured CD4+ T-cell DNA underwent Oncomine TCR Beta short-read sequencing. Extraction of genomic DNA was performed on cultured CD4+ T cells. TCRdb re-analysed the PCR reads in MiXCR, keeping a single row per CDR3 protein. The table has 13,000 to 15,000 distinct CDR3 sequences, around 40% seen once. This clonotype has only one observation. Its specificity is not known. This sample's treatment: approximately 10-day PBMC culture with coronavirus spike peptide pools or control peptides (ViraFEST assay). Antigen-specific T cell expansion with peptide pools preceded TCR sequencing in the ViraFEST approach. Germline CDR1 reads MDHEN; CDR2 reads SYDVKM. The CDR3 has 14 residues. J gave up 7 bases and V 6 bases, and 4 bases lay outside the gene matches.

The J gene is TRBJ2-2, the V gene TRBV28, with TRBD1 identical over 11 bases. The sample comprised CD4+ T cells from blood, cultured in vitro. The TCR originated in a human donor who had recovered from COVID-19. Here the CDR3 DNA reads TGTGCCAGCAGACAGGACAGGGGGCTCGGGGAGCTGTTTTTT. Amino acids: CASRQDRGLGELFF.